A selection of T cell receptor beta chains follows, all from one sample in a study of T cells in Graves' hyperthyroidism and ophthalmopathy. MiXCR, applied by TCRdb to the multiplex PCR reads, yields one record per CDR3 protein. Of some 770,000 distinct CDR3 sequences in the sample, roughly 15% were seen once. Sequencing used blood. The source of these receptors is a man aged 18 to 29 with Graves' hyperthyroidism. Each CDR3 is given with its conserved first and last residue. The D gene is left open where the match is weak. Rows may omit the clone size; those that give it use once, few, many or a size class.

TRBJ1-5	TRBD1	TRBV6-1	.	TGTGCCAGCAGTGAAGTCGGACAGGGGCGACAGCCCCAGCATTTT	CASSEVGQGRQPQHF
TRBJ2-7	.	TRBV20-1	many	TGCAGTGCTAGTCAGGGGGGAGACTACGAGCAGTACTTC	CSASQGGDYEQYF
TRBJ2-3	TRBD1	TRBV2	many	TGTGCCAGCAGTGGGGGACAGGGAACAGATACGCAGTATTTT	CASSGGQGTDTQYF
TRBJ1-5	TRBD1	TRBV4-3	many	TGCGCCAGCAGCCGTAACAGGGGAGGTCAGCCCCAGCATTTT	CASSRNRGGQPQHF
TRBJ2-2	.	TRBV29-1	few	TGCAGCGTTGAAGATAGAACGGGGGCGGGTACCGGGGAGCTGTTTTTT	CSVEDRTGAGTGELFF
TRBJ2-7	.	TRBV3-1	many	TGTGCCAGCAGCCACAGACAGGCCTACGAGCAGTACTTC	CASSHRQAYEQYF
TRBJ2-7	.	TRBV2	many	TGTGCCACCGAGAAAGGGAGCTACGAGCAGTACTTC	CATEKGSYEQYF
TRBJ2-2	TRBD2	TRBV12-3/TRBV12-4	.	TGTGCCAGCAGTTTTCTGGTTGTTACGGGAAAACGAGCGGGAACCGGGGAGCTGTTTTTT	CASSFLVVTGKRAGTGELFF
TRBJ1-4	.	TRBV28	many	TGTGCCAGCAAGACCGCAGGGATGTCTAATGAAAAACTGTTTTTT	CASKTAGMSNEKLFF
TRBJ1-5	.	TRBV5-1	once	TGCGCCAGCAGCTTGGTAGAGGGGGGGCCCCAGCATTTT	CASSLVEGGPQHF
TRBJ2-2	.	TRBV9	few	TGTGCCAGCAGCGTAGCGAACGGGGAGCTGTTTTTT	CASSVANGELFF
TRBJ2-3	.	TRBV20-1	.	TGCAGTGCTAGCGACCGGGCAGATACGCAGTATTTT	CSASDRADTQYF
TRBJ2-1	.	TRBV20-1	many	TGCAGTGCTAGGGTCGGGAGTACCGTCCGCAATGAGCAGTTCTTC	CSARVGSTVRNEQFF
TRBJ2-3	.	TRBV20-1	few	TGCAGTGCTAGCCGAATGGATACGCAGTATTTT	CSASRMDTQYF
TRBJ2-3	TRBD2	TRBV7-9	many	TGTGCCCGCAAGAGACTAGCGGGGACAGATACGCAGTATTTT	CARKRLAGTDTQYF
TRBJ2-1	.	TRBV4-2	.	TGTGCCAGCAGCCAAGAGGGCCGGCAAATAGGACATGAGCAGTTCTTC	CASSQEGRQIGHEQFF
TRBJ2-2	.	TRBV30	few	TGTGCCTGGAGTGTTGGGGCGTGGGAGCTGTTTTTT	CAWSVGAWELFF
TRBJ1-1	.	TRBV28	many	TGTGCCAGCCCCCCTTATAACAATGCGGACAACACTGAAGCTTTCTTT	CASPPYNNADNTEAFF
TRBJ2-1	.	TRBV11-3	many	TGTGCCAGCAGCCCCTTCCGCCTAGCCTTAAACAATGAGCAGTTCTTC	CASSPFRLALNNEQFF
TRBJ2-1	TRBD2	TRBV7-8	.	TGTGCCAGCAGCACCCGGGGTAGCGGGACCGATTACAATGAGCAGTTCTTC	CASSTRGSGTDYNEQFF
TRBJ2-1	TRBD2	TRBV7-9	.	TGTGCCAGCAGCCACCGGGACTACTTGAAGGACAATGAGCAGTTCTTC	CASSHRDYLKDNEQFF
TRBJ1-5	.	TRBV6-1	many	TGTGCCAGTGAGACAAATCCCAATCAGCCCCAGCATTTT	CASETNPNQPQHF
TRBJ2-1	TRBD2	TRBV28	many	TGTGCCACCGGGGAGGGGAATGAGCAGTTCTTC	CATGEGNEQFF
TRBJ1-1	.	TRBV5-1	many	TGCGCCAGCAGCTTGGTGGGGGGCGCGTACACTGAAGCTTTCTTT	CASSLVGGAYTEAFF
TRBJ1-5	.	TRBV19	.	TGTGCCAGTAGTATAGTGGCTCAGCCCCAGCATTTT	CASSIVAQPQHF
TRBJ1-1	.	TRBV6-2/TRBV6-3	many	TGTGCCAGCAGTTCCCTCTCGGGCACTGAAGCTTTCTTT	CASSSLSGTEAFF
TRBJ2-3	.	TRBV7-2	.	TGTGCCAGCCGCCCCTCTCGCGGAAGCACAGATACGCAGTATTTT	CASRPSRGSTDTQYF
TRBJ2-5	TRBD2	TRBV20-1	few	TGCAGTGCTAGAGTCCCGCTAACTAGCGGGAGGTTCCAAGAGACCCAGTACTTC	CSARVPLTSGRFQETQYF
TRBJ2-1	TRBD2	TRBV27	few	TGTGCCAGCAGTTTCTTACCGGGACTAGCGGGAGGGAAGCAGTTCTTC	CASSFLPGLAGGKQFF
TRBJ1-3	TRBD1	TRBV28	.	TGTGCCAGCAGTTTATTTCGAATGTTAGTAGGGGACAGGGGCTTTTCTGGAAACACCATATATTTT	CASSLFRMLVGDRGFSGNTIYF
TRBJ1-1	.	TRBV2	many	TGTGCCAGCAGGCATCAGGGGTTGAACACTGAAGCTTTCTTT	CASRHQGLNTEAFF
TRBJ1-3	.	TRBV18	few	TGTGCCAGCTCACCTGACTCGGGAGGAAACACCATATATTTT	CASSPDSGGNTIYF
TRBJ2-1	TRBD2	TRBV5-1	many	TGCGCCAGCGGGCTAGCGGACTACAATGAGCAGTTCTTC	CASGLADYNEQFF
TRBJ2-5	.	TRBV9	.	TGTGCCAGCAGCCACGGAGGAGTCCAAGAGACCCAGTACTTC	CASSHGGVQETQYF
TRBJ2-3	.	TRBV15	few	TGTGCCACCAGCAGAGATTTGGGGGGAAGATTTAGCACAGATACGCAGTATTTT	CATSRDLGGRFSTDTQYF
TRBJ1-3	TRBD1	TRBV28	many	TGTGCCAGCAGTCCCTGGGACAGGGCTGGAAACACCATATATTTT	CASSPWDRAGNTIYF
TRBJ2-2	.	TRBV28	many	TGTGCCAGCAGGTACTCTGGAGGGAACCCCCGGATAGCCGGGGAGCTGTTTTTT	CASRYSGGNPRIAGELFF
TRBJ2-3	TRBD2	TRBV6-1	.	TGTGCCAGCAGGTTCCTAGCGGATCCAGATACGCAGTATTTT	CASRFLADPDTQYF
TRBJ1-6	.	TRBV12-3/TRBV12-4	few	TGTGCCAGCAGGAATTCCTATAATTCACCCCTCCACTTT	CASRNSYNSPLHF
TRBJ2-3	.	TRBV20-1	many	TGCAGTGCTAGAGATTTACGACGGGCTAGCACAGATACGCAGTATTTT	CSARDLRRASTDTQYF
TRBJ1-6	TRBD1	TRBV4-1	.	TGCGCCAGCAGCCAAGAGGCACAGGGGGCAGATTCACCCCTCCACTTT	CASSQEAQGADSPLHF
TRBJ2-7	.	TRBV9	few	TGTGCCAGCAGCGCAGGTCAGGGAACCTACGAGCAGTACTTC	CASSAGQGTYEQYF
TRBJ2-1	TRBD2	TRBV24-1	.	TGTGCCACGCTCATTTTAGCGGGGGACTCCTACAATGAGCAGTTCTTC	CATLILAGDSYNEQFF
TRBJ2-6	.	TRBV7-3	.	TGTGCCAGCAGCTTAGTCGGCGGTGTGGGGGCCAACGTCCTGACTTTC	CASSLVGGVGANVLTF
TRBJ2-5	.	TRBV3-1	.	TGTGCCAGCAGCCACGGACAGTATAGGGAGACCCAGTACTTC	CASSHGQYRETQYF
TRBJ2-3	TRBD2	TRBV7-2	.	TGTGCCAGCAGCTATGCTAGCGGGGGCACAGATACGCAGTATTTT	CASSYASGGTDTQYF
TRBJ1-5	.	TRBV18	few	TGTGCCAGCTCACCAGGTTTGCAGGGCAATCAGCCCCAGCATTTT	CASSPGLQGNQPQHF
TRBJ2-3	TRBD2	TRBV2	many	TGTGCCAGCAGTAAAGTAGCGGGAGTTGTAGATACGCAGTATTTT	CASSKVAGVVDTQYF
TRBJ2-7	TRBD2	TRBV20-1	few	TGCAGTGCTATCCCCGGGACTAGCGGGAGGGACGAGCAGTACTTC	CSAIPGTSGRDEQYF
TRBJ2-7	.	TRBV7-2	many	TGTGCCAGCAGCTCTGGGGTTGGGGACTCCCGCTCCTACGAGCAGTACTTC	CASSSGVGDSRSYEQYF
TRBJ1-1	TRBD1	TRBV7-2	few	TGTGCCAGCAGCCCCCGGACAGGGGAGGCTGAAGCTTTCTTT	CASSPRTGEAEAFF
TRBJ1-6	.	TRBV7-2	.	TGTGCCAGCAGCGGGGGCCAAGGAGCTGCCTCACCCCTCCACTTT	CASSGGQGAASPLHF
TRBJ2-1	TRBD2	TRBV28	many	TGTGCCAGCAGACCGATGGGTAGCGGGAGTGGCAATGAGCAGTTCTTC	CASRPMGSGSGNEQFF